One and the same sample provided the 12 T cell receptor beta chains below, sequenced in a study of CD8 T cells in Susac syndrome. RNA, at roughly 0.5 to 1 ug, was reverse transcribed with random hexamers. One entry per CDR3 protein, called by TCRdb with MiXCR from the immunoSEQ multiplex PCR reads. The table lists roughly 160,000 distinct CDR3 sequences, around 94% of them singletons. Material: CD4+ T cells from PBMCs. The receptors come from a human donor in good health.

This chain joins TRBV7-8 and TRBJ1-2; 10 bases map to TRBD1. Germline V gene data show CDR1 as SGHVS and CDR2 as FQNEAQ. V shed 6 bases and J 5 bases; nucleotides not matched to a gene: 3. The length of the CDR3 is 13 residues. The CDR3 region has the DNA TGTGCCAGCAGACCGGACAGGGGGTATGGCTACACCTTC. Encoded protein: CASRPDRGYGYTF.

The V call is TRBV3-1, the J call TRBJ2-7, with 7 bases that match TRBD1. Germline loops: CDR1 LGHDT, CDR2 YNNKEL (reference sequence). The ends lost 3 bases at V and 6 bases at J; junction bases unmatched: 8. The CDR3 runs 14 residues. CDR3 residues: CASSHADRDGEQYF. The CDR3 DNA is TGTGCCAGCAGCCATGCAGACAGGGATGGCGAGCAGTACTTC.

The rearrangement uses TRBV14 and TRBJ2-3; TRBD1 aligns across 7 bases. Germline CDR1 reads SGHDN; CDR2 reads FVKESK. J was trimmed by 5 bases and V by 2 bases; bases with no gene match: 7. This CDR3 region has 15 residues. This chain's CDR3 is CASSQRTGEVDTQYF. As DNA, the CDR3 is TGTGCCAGCAGCCAACGGACAGGAGAAGTAGATACGCAGTATTTT.

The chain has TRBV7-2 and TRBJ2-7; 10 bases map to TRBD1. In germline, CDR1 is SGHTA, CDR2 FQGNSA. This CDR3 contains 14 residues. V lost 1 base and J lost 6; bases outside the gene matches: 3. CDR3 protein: CASSLGQGAVEQYF. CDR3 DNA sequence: TGTGCCAGCAGCTTAGGACAGGGGGCGGTCGAGCAGTACTTC.

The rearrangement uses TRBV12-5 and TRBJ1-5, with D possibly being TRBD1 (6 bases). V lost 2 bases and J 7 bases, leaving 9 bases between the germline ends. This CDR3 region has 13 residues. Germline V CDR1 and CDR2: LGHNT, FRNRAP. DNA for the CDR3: TGTGCTAGTGGTTTGTTCAGGGGCCAGCCCCAGCATTTT. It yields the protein CASGLFRGQPQHF. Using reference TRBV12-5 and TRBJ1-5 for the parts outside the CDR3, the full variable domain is DARVTQTPRHKVTEMGQEVTMRCQPILGHNTVFWYRQTMMQGLELLAYFRNRAPLDDSGMPKDRFSAEMPDATLATLKIQPSEPRDSAVYFCASGLFRGQPQHFGDGTRLSIL.

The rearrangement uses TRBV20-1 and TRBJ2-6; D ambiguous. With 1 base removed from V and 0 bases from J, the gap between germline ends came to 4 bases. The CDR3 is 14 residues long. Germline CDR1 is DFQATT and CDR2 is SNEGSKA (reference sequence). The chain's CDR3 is CSARGRSGANVLTF. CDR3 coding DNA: TGCAGTGCTAGAGGCCGCTCTGGGGCCAACGTCCTGACTTTC.

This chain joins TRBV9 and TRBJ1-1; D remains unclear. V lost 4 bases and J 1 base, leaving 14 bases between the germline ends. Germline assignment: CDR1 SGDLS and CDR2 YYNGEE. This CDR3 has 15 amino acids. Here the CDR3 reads CASSPEPLENTEAFF. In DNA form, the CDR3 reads TGTGCCAGCAGCCCGGAACCCCTTGAGAACACTGAAGCTTTCTTT.

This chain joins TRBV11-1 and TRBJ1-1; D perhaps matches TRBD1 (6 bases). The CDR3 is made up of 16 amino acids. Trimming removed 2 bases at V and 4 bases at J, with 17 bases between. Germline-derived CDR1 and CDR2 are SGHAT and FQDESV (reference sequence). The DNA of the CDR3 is TGTGCCAGCAGCTTATCGAGTCCAGGGGCGAGCACTGAAGCTTTCTTT. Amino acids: CASSLSSPGASTEAFF.

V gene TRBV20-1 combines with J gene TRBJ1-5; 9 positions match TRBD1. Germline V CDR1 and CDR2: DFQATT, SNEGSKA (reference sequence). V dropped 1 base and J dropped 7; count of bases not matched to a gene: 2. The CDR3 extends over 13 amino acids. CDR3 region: CSARADRGQPQHF. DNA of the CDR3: TGCAGTGCTAGAGCGGACAGGGGCCAGCCCCAGCATTTT.

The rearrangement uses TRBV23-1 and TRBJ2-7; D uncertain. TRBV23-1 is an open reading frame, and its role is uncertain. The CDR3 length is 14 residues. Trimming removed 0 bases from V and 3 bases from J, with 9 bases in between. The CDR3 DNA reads TGCGCCAGCAGTCAATCGCGGCAGTGCTACGAGCAGTACTTC. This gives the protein CASSQSRQCYEQYF.

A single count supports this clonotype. The CDR3 DNA follows: TGCAGCGTTGATGACAGGGGGCTTAGCACAGATACGCAGTATTTT. Protein: CSVDDRGLSTDTQYF. The chain employs TRBV29-1 and TRBJ2-3; 10 positions agree with TRBD1. V was clipped by 3 bases and J by 0 bases; unmatched bases: 3. This CDR3 comprises 15 residues. The germline gives CDR1 SQVTM, CDR2 ANQGSEA.

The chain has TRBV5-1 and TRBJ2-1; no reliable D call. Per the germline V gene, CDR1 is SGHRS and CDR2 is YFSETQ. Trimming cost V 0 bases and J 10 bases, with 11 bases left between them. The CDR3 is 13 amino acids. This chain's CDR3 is CASSLAGSQEQFF. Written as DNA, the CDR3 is TGCGCCAGCAGCTTGGCCGGGTCTCAGGAGCAGTTCTTC. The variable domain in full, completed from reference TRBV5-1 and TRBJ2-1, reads KAGVTQTPRYLIKTRGQQVTLSCSPISGHRSVSWYQQTPGQGLQFLFEYFSETQRNKGNFPGRFSGRQFSNSRSEMNVSTLELGDSALYLCASSLAGSQEQFFGPGTRLTVL.